Listed here are 18 T cell receptor beta chains from one sample, sequenced in a study of blood T cell repertoires in COVID-19. Data came from immunoSEQ multiplex PCR; TCRdb stores just in-frame clones and leaves some out. The data hold around 400,000 clones, with about 89% observed a single time. Material for sequencing was peripheral blood. These receptors came from a man aged 35-49 years with acute or convalescent COVID-19.

The chain recombines TRBV7-9 with TRBJ1-4; a weak D match, TRBD1 (5 bases). Trimming stripped 1 base from V and 6 bases from J, with 21 bases between. CDR3 length: 18 amino acids. The germline gives CDR1 SEHNR, CDR2 FQNEAQ (reference sequence). The chain's CDR3 is CASSLGYGGESPYEKLFF. CDR3 bases: TGTGCCAGCAGCTTAGGCTACGGGGGGGAATCTCCTTATGAAAAACTGTTTTTT.

This chain connects TRBV4-1 to TRBJ1-1, with 9 bases matching TRBD1. V shed 1 base, J shed 4 bases, and the junction held 4 bases outside the gene matches. This CDR3 has 15 amino acids. Germline loops: CDR1 MGHRA, CDR2 YSYEKL. The CDR3 DNA follows: TGCGCCAGCAGCCAAGGTCTGACAGGGGGCACTGAAGCTTTCTTT. Residues: CASSQGLTGGTEAFF.

This clone was detected only a few times. The chain couples TRBV5-5 to TRBJ2-5; 9 bases align to TRBD2. The ends lost 2 bases at V and 5 bases at J; junction bases unmatched: 7. Germline V lookup: CDR1 SGHKS, CDR2 YYEKEE (reference sequence). This CDR3 is 15 amino acids long. The CDR3 sequence is CASSFPGTSKETQYF. In DNA form, the CDR3 reads TGTGCCAGCAGCTTTCCCGGGACTAGCAAGGAGACCCAGTACTTC.

The chain combines TRBV6-6 with TRBJ2-5; 7 positions agree with TRBD1. Per the germline V gene, CDR1 is MNHNY and CDR2 is SVGAGI (reference sequence). The CDR3 extends over 14 amino acids. J gave up 2 bases and V 6 bases, and 6 bases lay outside the gene matches. The CDR3 spells CASSRQGPQETQYF. The CDR3 DNA reads as TGTGCCAGCAGCCGACAGGGTCCACAAGAGACCCAGTACTTC.

The V gene is TRBV19, the J gene TRBJ1-5; D gene ambiguous. Germline V gene sequence: CDR1 LNHDA, CDR2 SQIVND (reference sequence). CDR3 length: 15 amino acids. The germline V and J ends were trimmed by 3 bases and 1 base, with 10 bases remaining between them. The CDR3 sequence: CASSIAGRSNQPQHF. CDR3 DNA: TGTGCCAGTAGTATTGCGGGGAGGAGCAATCAGCCCCAGCATTTT.

This chain connects TRBV5-4 to TRBJ1-2, with D perhaps matching TRBD1 (5 bases). V lost 4 bases and J 6 bases, leaving 22 bases between the germline ends. Germline V lookup: CDR1 SGHNT, CDR2 YYREEE (reference sequence). This CDR3 has 16 residues. CDR3 residues: CASSRKDGRGRDGYTF. CDR3 in DNA: TGTGCCAGCAGCAGAAAGGACGGCCGGGGGAGAGATGGCTACACCTTC.

The chain joins TRBV2 to TRBJ1-2; possible D gene TRBD1, 6 bases. Germline V gene data show CDR1 as SNHLY and CDR2 as FYNNEI. Trimming shortened V by 4 bases and J by 1 base, and 16 bases separated the two germline ends. The CDR3 spans 16 residues. In DNA form, the CDR3 reads TGTGCCAGCAGTGTTGAGGGTACAGGGTTTAACTATGGCTACACCTTC. It yields the protein CASSVEGTGFNYGYTF. The full variable domain, its missing parts supplied by reference TRBV2 and TRBJ1-2, is EPEVTQTPSHQVTQMGQEVILRCVPISNHLYFYWYRQILGQKVEFLVSFYNNEISEKSEIFDDQFSVERPDGSNFTLKIRSTKLEDSAMYFCASSVEGTGFNYGYTFGSGTRLTVV.

The chain uses TRBV6-6 and TRBJ2-5, with a tentative D call TRBD2 (7 bases). CDR1 is MNHNY, CDR2 SVGAGI, per germline (reference sequence). The CDR3 runs 15 residues. Trimming cost V 4 bases and J 5 bases, with 17 bases left between them. The CDR3 spells CASSSAGAWGETQYF. DNA of the CDR3: TGTGCCAGCAGTTCGGCGGGGGCCTGGGGGGAGACCCAGTACTTC.

This chain connects TRBV29-1 to TRBJ1-1, with unresolved D. CDR3 length equals 15 residues. Germline CDR1 reads SQVTM; CDR2 reads ANQGSEA. V shed 1 base and J shed 0 bases, with 12 bases lying between them. CDR3 residues: CSVEARLSMNTEAFF. For the CDR3, the DNA is TGCAGCGTTGAAGCTAGACTTTCTATGAACACTGAAGCTTTCTTT.

V gene TRBV9 combines with J gene TRBJ2-5; possibly TRBD2 for D (5 bases). The CDR3 runs 14 residues. Germline loops: CDR1 SGDLS, CDR2 YYNGEE. V dropped 0 bases and J dropped 2 bases, with 8 bases sitting between them. CDR3 in DNA: TGTGCCAGCAGCGTAGACGGGAAACAAGAGACCCAGTACTTC. It yields the protein CASSVDGKQETQYF. Filled out from reference TRBV9 and TRBJ2-5, the complete variable domain reads DSGVTQTPKHLITATGQRVTLRCSPRSGDLSVYWYQQSLDQGLQFLIQYYNGEERAKGNILERFSAQQFPDLHSELNLSSLELGDSALYFCASSVDGKQETQYFGPGTRLLVL.

This chain links TRBV6-5 with TRBJ1-2, with TRBD1 matching over 8 bases. The CDR3 contains 12 residues. Germline CDR1 reads MNHEY; CDR2 reads SVGAGI. Losses at the gene ends were 7 bases for V and 7 bases for J; bases not matched to a gene: 5. This chain's CDR3 is CASTQGARGYTF. Written as DNA, the CDR3 is TGTGCCAGCACCCAGGGGGCGCGTGGCTACACCTTC.

The V gene is TRBV7-8, the J gene TRBJ2-5; 8 bases match TRBD2. Germline V gene data show CDR1 as SGHVS and CDR2 as FQNEAQ. CDR3 length equals 16 residues. V gave up 2 bases and J gave up 2 bases; unmatched junction bases: 7. The CDR3 loop reads CASSLSQRGPQETQYF. The DNA of the CDR3 is TGTGCCAGCAGCTTATCCCAGCGGGGGCCTCAAGAGACCCAGTACTTC.

V gene TRBV28 combines with J gene TRBJ2-3, with 7 nucleotides matching TRBD2. V shed 3 bases, J shed 3 bases, and the junction held 9 bases outside the gene matches. Germline V gene data show CDR1 as MDHEN and CDR2 as SYDVKM. The CDR3 spans 16 residues. CDR3 amino acids: CASSFLWEGQTDTQYF. CDR3 sequence (DNA): TGTGCCAGCAGTTTTTTGTGGGAGGGCCAGACAGATACGCAGTATTTT.

V gene TRBV21-1 combines with J gene TRBJ1-5. TRBV21-1 has pseudogene status. The CDR3 runs to 14 residues. The CDR3 reads CASRKQGLNQPQHF. The CDR3 DNA sequence: TGTGCCAGCAGAAAACAGGGACTCAATCAGCCCCAGCATTTT.

V and J are TRBV7-2 and TRBJ1-2, with a possible D match to TRBD1 (5 bases). The CDR3 is 14 residues long. The V end lost 3 bases, the J end lost 8 bases, and 16 bases lay between the germline ends. In germline, CDR1 is SGHTA, CDR2 FQGNSA. DNA for the CDR3: TGTGCCAGCAGCTTCTCCAGCAGGGCATCGGGCTACACCTTC. Translated: CASSFSSRASGYTF.

This clone was seen once. V usage is TRBV6-5 and J usage is TRBJ1-2, with TRBD1 matching 9 bases. Losses at the gene ends were 9 bases for V and 6 bases for J; bases not matched to a gene: 8. Germline CDR1 and CDR2: MNHEY and SVGAGI. The CDR3 is 13 residues long. CDR3 region: CASGTGGVDGYTF. CDR3 DNA: TGTGCCAGTGGAACAGGGGGCGTCGATGGCTACACCTTC.

This sequence joins TRBV5-4 and TRBJ2-3; D unclear. Germline V lookup: CDR1 SGHNT, CDR2 YYREEE (reference sequence). Deletions cut 9 bases from V and 6 bases from J, with 11 bases between. The CDR3 loop spans 11 amino acids. The CDR3 DNA follows: TGTGCCACCACATACGGGGATACGCAGTATTTT. This encodes CATTYGDTQYF.

The chain joins TRBV6-1 to TRBJ1-1; D ambiguous. Per the germline V gene, CDR1 is MNHNS and CDR2 is SASEGT. Trimming stripped 3 bases from V and 1 base from J, with 6 bases between. This CDR3 contains 13 residues. CDR3 in DNA: TGTGCCAGCAGTGACACTAAGAACACTGAAGCTTTCTTT. As protein: CASSDTKNTEAFF.